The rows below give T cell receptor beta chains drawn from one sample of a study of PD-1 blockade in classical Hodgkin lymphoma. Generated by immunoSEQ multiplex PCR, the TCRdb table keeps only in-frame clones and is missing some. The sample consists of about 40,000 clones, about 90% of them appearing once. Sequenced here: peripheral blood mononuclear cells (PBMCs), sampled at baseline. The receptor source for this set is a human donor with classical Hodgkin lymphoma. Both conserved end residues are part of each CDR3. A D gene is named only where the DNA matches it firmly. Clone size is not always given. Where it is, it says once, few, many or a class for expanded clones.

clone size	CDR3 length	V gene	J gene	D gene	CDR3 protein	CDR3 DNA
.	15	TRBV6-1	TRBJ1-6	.	CASRRGQDGNSPLHF	TGTGCCAGCAGAAGGGGACAAGATGGGAATTCACCCCTCCACTTT
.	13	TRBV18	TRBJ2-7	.	CASSPPAPYEQYF	TGTGCCAGCTCACCACCCGCACCCTACGAGCAGTACTTC
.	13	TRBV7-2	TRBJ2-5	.	CASSFARQETQYF	TGTGCCAGCAGCTTCGCTCGGCAAGAGACCCAGTACTTC
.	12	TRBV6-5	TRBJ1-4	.	CASSYFGEKLFF	TGTGCCAGCAGTTACTTCGGTGAAAAACTGTTTTTT
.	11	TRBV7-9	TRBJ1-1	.	CASSLGRVAFF	TGTGCCAGCAGCCTGGGGCGCGTAGCTTTCTTT
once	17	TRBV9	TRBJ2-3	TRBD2	CASSVGLAGGDEDTQYF	TGTGCCAGCAGCGTAGGTCTAGCGGGAGGGGATGAAGATACGCAGTATTTT
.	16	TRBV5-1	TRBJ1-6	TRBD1	CASSLDEGANRSPLHF	TGCGCCAGCAGCTTGGACGAGGGGGCGAATCGTTCACCCCTCCACTTT
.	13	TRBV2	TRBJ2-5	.	CASSEDVQETQYF	TGTGCCAGCAGTGAAGACGTCCAAGAGACCCAGTACTTC
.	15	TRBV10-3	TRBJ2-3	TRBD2	CAISGERGGTDTQYF	TGTGCCATCAGTGGAGAGCGGGGGGGCACAGATACGCAGTATTTT
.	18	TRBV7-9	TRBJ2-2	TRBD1	CASSLDPGQAANTGELFF	TGTGCCAGCAGCTTAGACCCCGGACAGGCTGCGAACACCGGGGAGCTGTTTTTT
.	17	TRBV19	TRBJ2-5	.	CASSPGDRLGIQETQYF	TGTGCCAGTAGTCCTGGGGACCGGCTAGGGATTCAAGAGACCCAGTACTTC
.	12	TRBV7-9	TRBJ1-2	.	CASSLRNYGYTF	TGTGCCAGCAGCCTAAGAAACTATGGCTACACCTTC
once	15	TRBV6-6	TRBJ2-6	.	CASSYPGSGANVLTF	TGTGCCAGCAGTTACCCAGGGTCTGGGGCCAACGTCCTGACTTTC
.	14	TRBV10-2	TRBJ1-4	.	CASSDTAGNEKLFF	TGCGCCAGCAGTGATACAGCGGGTAATGAAAAACTGTTTTTT
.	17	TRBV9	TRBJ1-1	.	CASSGRESYSGDTEAFF	TGTGCCAGCAGCGGTCGGGAGAGCTATTCGGGGGACACTGAAGCTTTCTTT
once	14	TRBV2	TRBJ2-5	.	CASSESRGGETQYF	TGTGCCAGCAGTGAAAGTCGGGGAGGAGAGACCCAGTACTTC
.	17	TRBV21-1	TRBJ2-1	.	CASSGSSGRALNNEQFF	TGTGCCAGCAGCGGGAGTAGCGGGAGGGCCTTGAACAATGAGCAGTTCTTC
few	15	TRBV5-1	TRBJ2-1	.	CASSLVGGVTGEQFF	TGCGCCAGCAGCTTGGTTGGAGGAGTAACGGGTGAGCAGTTCTTC
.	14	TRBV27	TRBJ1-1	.	CASSRRTLNTEAFF	TGTGCCAGCTCTCGACGGACTTTGAACACTGAAGCTTTCTTT
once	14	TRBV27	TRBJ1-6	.	CASSLLPYNSPLHF	TGTGCCAGCAGTTTATTGCCTTATAATTCACCCCTCCACTTT
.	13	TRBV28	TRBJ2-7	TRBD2	CASSLGLAWEQYF	TGTGCCAGCAGTTTGGGACTAGCTTGGGAGCAGTACTTC
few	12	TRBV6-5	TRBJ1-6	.	CASGRGKSPLHF	TGTGCCTCCGGCAGGGGCAAGTCACCCCTCCACTTT
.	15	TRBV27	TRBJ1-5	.	CASSSFGRGIQPQHF	TGTGCCAGCTCTTCATTCGGTAGGGGGATTCAGCCCCAGCATTTT
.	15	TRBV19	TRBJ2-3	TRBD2	CASSGLAENTDTQYF	TGTGCCAGTAGTGGGCTAGCGGAGAACACAGATACGCAGTATTTT
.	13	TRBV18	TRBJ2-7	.	CASSPDRNNEQYF	TGTGCCAGCTCACCAGACAGGAACAACGAGCAGTACTTC
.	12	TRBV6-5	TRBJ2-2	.	CASSYGSGELFF	TGTGCCAGCAGTTACGGATCCGGGGAGCTGTTTTTT
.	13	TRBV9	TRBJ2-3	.	CASSVVSEGAQYF	TGTGCCAGCAGCGTAGTCTCGGAAGGTGCGCAGTATTTT
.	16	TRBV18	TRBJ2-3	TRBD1	CASSLRDRGGADTQYF	TGTGCCAGCTCACTCCGGGACAGGGGGGGCGCAGATACGCAGTATTTT
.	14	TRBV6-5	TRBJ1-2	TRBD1	CASSGPGQIYGYTF	TGTGCCAGCAGTGGGCCGGGACAGATTTATGGCTACACCTTC
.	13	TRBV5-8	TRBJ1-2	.	CASSLKPVYGYTF	TGTGCCAGCAGCTTGAAGCCCGTGTATGGCTACACCTTC
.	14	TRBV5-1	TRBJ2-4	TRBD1	CASSLGQGRNIQYF	TGCGCCAGCAGCTTGGGACAGGGAAGAAACATTCAGTACTTC
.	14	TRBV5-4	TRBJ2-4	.	CASSLSLAKNIQYF	TGTGCCAGCAGTCTGAGCTTAGCCAAAAACATTCAGTACTTC
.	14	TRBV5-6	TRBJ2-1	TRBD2	CASSLAGLAHEQFF	TGTGCCAGCAGCTTAGCGGGACTAGCCCATGAGCAGTTCTTC
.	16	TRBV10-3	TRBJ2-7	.	CAISESIGAGRYEQYF	TGTGCCATCAGTGAGTCCATAGGAGCGGGCCGCTACGAGCAGTACTTC
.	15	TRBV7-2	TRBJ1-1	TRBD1	CASSLTGTEFLMAFF	TGTGCCAGCAGCTTAACCGGGACAGAATTTCTCATGGCTTTCTTT
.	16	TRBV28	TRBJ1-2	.	CASSLAGTPGGYGYTF	TGTGCCAGCAGTCTCGCCGGGACCCCCGGGGGGTATGGCTACACCTTC
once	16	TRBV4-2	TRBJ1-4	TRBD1	CASSQDRTGGREKLFF	TGTGCCAGCAGCCAAGATCGTACAGGGGGCAGAGAAAAACTGTTTTTT
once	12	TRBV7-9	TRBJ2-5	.	CASSLSGETQYF	TGTGCCAGCAGCTTATCGGGGGAGACCCAGTACTTC
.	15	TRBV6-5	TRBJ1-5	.	CASTPLGGQRQPQHF	TGTGCCAGCACCCCCCTCGGGGGTCAGCGTCAGCCCCAGCATTTT
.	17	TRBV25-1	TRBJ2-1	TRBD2	CASSWGRGLAGGYEQFF	TGTGCCAGCAGTTGGGGGAGGGGACTAGCGGGAGGGTATGAGCAGTTCTTC
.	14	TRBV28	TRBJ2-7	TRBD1	CASSLLYRGHEQYF	TGTGCCAGCAGTTTATTATACAGGGGCCACGAGCAGTACTTC